A single count supports the clone carrying this T cell receptor beta chain. Antigen specificity is unknown. This specimen comes from a study of persistence of HIV-infected CD4 T cells. The CDR3 contains 11 residues. CDR1 is WSHSY and CDR2 is SAAADI in the germline V gene. V was pared by 0 bases and J by 9 bases, with 6 bases between. Anti-CD3/anti-CD28 beads served as a nonspecific positive control stimulus. Sorting of responding CD4+ T cells relied on upregulated CD40 ligand together with CD69. The immunoSEQ assay was version 4, run in survey mode. The data were produced by immunoSEQ multiplex PCR, yet TCRdb's version contains in-frame clones alone and is incomplete. The sample shows around 39,000 clones, 80% to 90% of them seen only once.

V and J are TRBV10-2 and TRBJ2-7; D is unresolved. The clonotype comes from an adult man with HIV who was CMV-seropositive. The material sequenced was CD4+ T cells sorted from PBMCs after roughly 17-hour stimulation, taken from a patient who received antiretroviral therapy. The CDR3 region is CASSESSGQYF. Here the CDR3 DNA reads TGCGCCAGCAGTGAGTCTTCTGGGCAGTACTTC.